The clone carrying this T cell receptor beta chain has a handful of counts. Its cognate antigen is unknown. This record comes from a study of human T cells and chemical hapten exposure. Overall study context: The use of 2% DPC on around 2 cm by around 2 cm of upper inner arm skin constituted sensitization.

Germline V gene sequence: CDR1 SEHNR, CDR2 FQNEAQ (reference sequence). V was clipped by 7 bases and J by 4 bases; unmatched bases: 4. This CDR3 has 14 amino acids. Using its own MiXCR run on the RACE reads, TCRdb lists one record per CDR3 protein. The sample carries some 180,000 distinct CDR3 sequences, around 25% recorded once. Time point given: patch test 3, about 24 weeks after DPC sensitization. Treatment indicated: therapeutic diphenylcyclopropenone sensitization with weekly scalp DPC. Staff drew blood before applying each patch test. Study-level results: All donors were alopecia patients, so their immunity may differ from that of healthy people.

The rearrangement links TRBV7-9 to TRBJ2-3, with TRBD1 matching over 11 bases. Source: whole blood, taken in connection with sensitization to the hapten diphenylcyclopropenone (DPC). This TCR derives from a woman aged 40-49 years with alopecia areata. Some clones in this sample may be carry-over from other donors' samples. Written as DNA, the CDR3 is TGTGCCAGCATGGACAGGGGGCGTCCAGATACGCAGTATTTT. This gives the protein CASMDRGRPDTQYF.